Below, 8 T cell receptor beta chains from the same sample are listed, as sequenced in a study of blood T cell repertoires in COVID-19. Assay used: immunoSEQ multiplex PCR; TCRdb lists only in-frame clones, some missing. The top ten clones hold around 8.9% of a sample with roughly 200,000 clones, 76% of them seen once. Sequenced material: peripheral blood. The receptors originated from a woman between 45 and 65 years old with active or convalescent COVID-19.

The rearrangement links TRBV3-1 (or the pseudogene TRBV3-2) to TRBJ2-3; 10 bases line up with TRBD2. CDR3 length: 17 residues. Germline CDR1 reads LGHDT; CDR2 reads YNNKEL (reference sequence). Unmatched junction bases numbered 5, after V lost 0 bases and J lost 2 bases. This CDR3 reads CASSQEGLAGVTDTQYF. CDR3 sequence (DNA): TGTGCCAGCAGCCAAGAAGGGCTAGCGGGGGTCACAGATACGCAGTATTTT.

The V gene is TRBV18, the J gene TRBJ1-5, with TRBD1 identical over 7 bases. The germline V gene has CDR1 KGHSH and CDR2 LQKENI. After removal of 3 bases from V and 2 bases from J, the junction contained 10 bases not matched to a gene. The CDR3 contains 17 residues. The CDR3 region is CASSPSGTEGGNQPQHF. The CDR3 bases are TGTGCCAGCTCACCCTCCGGGACAGAGGGGGGCAATCAGCCCCAGCATTTT.

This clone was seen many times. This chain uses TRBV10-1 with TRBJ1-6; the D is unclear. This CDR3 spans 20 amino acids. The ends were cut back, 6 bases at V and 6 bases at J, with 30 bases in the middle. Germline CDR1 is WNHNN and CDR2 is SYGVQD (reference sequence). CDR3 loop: CASSPRVACLPASINSPLHF. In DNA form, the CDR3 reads TGCGCCAGCAGCCCCCGGGTCGCGTGTCTACCGGCCTCAATTAATTCACCCCTCCACTTT.

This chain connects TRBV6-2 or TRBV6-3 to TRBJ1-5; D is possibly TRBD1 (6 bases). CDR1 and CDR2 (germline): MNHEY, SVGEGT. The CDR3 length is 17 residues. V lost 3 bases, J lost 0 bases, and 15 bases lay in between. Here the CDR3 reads CASSYSDRLYSNQPQHF. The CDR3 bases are TGTGCCAGCAGTTATTCGGACAGACTATATAGCAATCAGCCCCAGCATTTT.

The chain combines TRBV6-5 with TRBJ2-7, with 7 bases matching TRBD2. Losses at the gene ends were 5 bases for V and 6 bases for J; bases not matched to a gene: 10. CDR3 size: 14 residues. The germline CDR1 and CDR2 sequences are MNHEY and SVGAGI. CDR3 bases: TGTGCCAGCAGTCCCCCCGGGATAGCGGGCGAGCAGTACTTC. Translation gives CASSPPGIAGEQYF.

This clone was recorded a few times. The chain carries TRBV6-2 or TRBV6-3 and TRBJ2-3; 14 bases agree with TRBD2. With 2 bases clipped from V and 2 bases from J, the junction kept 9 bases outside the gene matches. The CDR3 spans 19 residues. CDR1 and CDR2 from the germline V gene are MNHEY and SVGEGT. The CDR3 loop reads CASSYPTSGRADTTDTQYF. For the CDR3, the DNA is TGTGCCAGCAGTTACCCGACTAGCGGGAGGGCCGATACCACAGATACGCAGTATTTT.

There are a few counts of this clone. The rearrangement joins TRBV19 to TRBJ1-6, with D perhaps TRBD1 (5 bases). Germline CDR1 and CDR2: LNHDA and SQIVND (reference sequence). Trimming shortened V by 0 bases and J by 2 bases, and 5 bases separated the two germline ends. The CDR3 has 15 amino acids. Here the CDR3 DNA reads TGTGCCAGTAGTATAGAAGGGGCCTATAATTCACCCCTCCACTTT. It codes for CASSIEGAYNSPLHF.

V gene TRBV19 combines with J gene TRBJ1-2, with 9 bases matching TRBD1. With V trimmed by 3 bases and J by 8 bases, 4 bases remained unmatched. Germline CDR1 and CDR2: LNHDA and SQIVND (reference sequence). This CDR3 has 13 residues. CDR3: CASSMGQGRGYTF. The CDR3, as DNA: TGTGCCAGTAGTATGGGACAGGGTCGCGGCTACACCTTC.